One sample yielded the 28 T cell receptor beta chains listed below, sequenced in a study of CD8 T cells in ankylosing spondylitis. Study-wide points: Roughly 8 highly homologous variants made up a TCR beta motif that seemed to typify ankylosing spondylitis blood.

From the 5' RACE reads, TCRdb called clonotypes with MiXCR, one entry per CDR3 protein. The repertoire holds around 430,000 distinct CDR3 sequences, with roughly 15% as singletons. Which antigens these TCRs recognize remains unknown. The sample was blood, either unsorted or a sorted T cell fraction (not recorded which). These receptors were collected from a male donor with ankylosing spondylitis.

This clonotype showed up just a few times. The chain has TRBV29-1 and TRBJ2-3; 8 bases fit TRBD1. V dropped 3 bases and J dropped 6; count of bases not matched to a gene: 2. Germline CDR1 and CDR2: SQVTM and ANQGSEA. The CDR3 sequence is 12 residues long. The DNA for the CDR3 is TGCAGCGTTGAGACAGGGGCGGATACGCAGTATTTT. Its translation: CSVETGADTQYF.

V gene TRBV27 combines with J gene TRBJ2-3, with a tentative D call TRBD2 (5 bases). V shed 8 bases and J shed 6 bases, with 21 bases lying between them. There are 15 residues in the CDR3. Germline loops: CDR1 MNHEY, CDR2 SMNVEV (reference sequence). CDR3 in DNA: TGTGCCAGCTGCTCCACTAGGCGACCCACGGATACGCAGTATTTT. Translating it yields CASCSTRRPTDTQYF.

This clonotype has just a few counts. This chain connects TRBV7-2 to TRBJ1-5; TRBD1 is a possible D gene (5 bases). This CDR3 is 13 amino acids long. Trimming removed 5 bases at V and 5 bases at J, with 10 bases between. In germline, CDR1 is SGHTA, CDR2 FQGNSA. CDR3 region: CASSRRGDQPQHF. Written as DNA, the CDR3 is TGTGCCAGCAGCCGCCGGGGGGATCAGCCCCAGCATTTT.

This clonotype was detected many times. The chain joins TRBV5-1 to TRBJ2-5; a possible D gene is TRBD1 (6 bases). Trimming stripped 2 bases from V and 1 base from J, with 15 bases between. This CDR3 is built from 16 residues. Germline lookup yields CDR1 SGHRS and CDR2 YFSETQ. The CDR3, as DNA: TGCGCCAGCAGCTTAAGGGGCGACAGGACCCAAGAGACCCAGTACTTC. Residues: CASSLRGDRTQETQYF.

This clonotype was seen at least ten times. V usage is TRBV15 and J usage is TRBJ1-5, with TRBD1 as a possible D gene (5 bases). Trimming stripped 1 base from V and 3 bases from J, with 13 bases between. The CDR3 extends over 16 amino acids. Germline loops: CDR1 LNHNV, CDR2 YYDKDF (reference sequence). This CDR3 is CATSRGIGGNNQPQHF. Here the CDR3 DNA reads TGTGCCACCAGCAGAGGGATCGGGGGGAACAATCAGCCCCAGCATTTT. Complete variable domain (other parts from reference TRBV15 and TRBJ1-5): DAMVIQNPRYQVTQFGKPVTLSCSQTLNHNVMYWYQQKSSQAPKLLFHYYDKDFNNEADTPDNFQSRRPNTSFCFLDIRSPGLGDTAMYLCATSRGIGGNNQPQHFGDGTRLSIL.

This clonotype has a handful of counts. The V gene is TRBV9, the J gene TRBJ2-1; D possibly corresponds to TRBD2 (5 bases). Trimming pared 3 bases from V and 1 base from J, leaving 11 bases between. The germline V gene encodes CDR1 SGDLS and CDR2 YYNGEE. The CDR3 spans 15 residues. In DNA form, the CDR3 reads TGTGCCAGCAGCGAAAGCGGTAATTCCTACAATGAGCAGTTCTTC. Residues: CASSESGNSYNEQFF. Using reference TRBV9 and TRBJ2-1 for the parts outside the CDR3, the full variable domain is DSGVTQTPKHLITATGQRVTLRCSPRSGDLSVYWYQQSLDQGLQFLIQYYNGEERAKGNILERFSAQQFPDLHSELNLSSLELGDSALYFCASSESGNSYNEQFFGPGTRLTVL.

This clonotype was detected only a few times. The V call is TRBV15, the J call TRBJ1-1; 9 bases are a match to TRBD1. Per germline, CDR1 LNHNV and CDR2 YYDKDF (reference sequence). V gave up 5 bases and J gave up 4 bases; unmatched junction bases: 8. The CDR3 has 15 amino acids. CDR3 bases: TGTGCCACCAGCTTACAGGGGGCGCAGGGCACTGAAGCTTTCTTT. This sequence encodes CATSLQGAQGTEAFF. The complete variable domain, with remaining parts taken from reference TRBV15 and TRBJ1-1, reads DAMVIQNPRYQVTQFGKPVTLSCSQTLNHNVMYWYQQKSSQAPKLLFHYYDKDFNNEADTPDNFQSRRPNTSFCFLDIRSPGLGDTAMYLCATSLQGAQGTEAFFGQGTRLTVV.

The chain couples TRBV7-7 to TRBJ2-3, with D tentatively TRBD1 (6 bases). CDR3 length equals 17 residues. Germline V gene data show CDR1 as SSHAT and CDR2 as FNYEAQ (reference sequence). Deletions cut 2 bases from V and 0 bases from J, with 15 bases between. The CDR3 reads CASSLQGQVSSTDTQYF. The CDR3 nucleotides read TGTGCCAGCAGCTTACAGGGGCAGGTATCTAGCACAGATACGCAGTATTTT. Full variable domain (remainder filled in from reference TRBV7-7 and TRBJ2-3): GAGVSQSPRYKVTKRGQDVTLRCDPISSHATLYWYQQALGQGPEFLTYFNYEAQPDKSGLPSDRFSAERPEGSISTLTIQRTEQRDSAMYRCASSLQGQVSSTDTQYFGPGTRLTVL.

This chain links TRBV12-3 or TRBV12-4 with TRBJ1-2; D may be TRBD1 (6 bases). The V end lost 5 bases, the J end lost 3 bases, and 16 bases lay between the germline ends. The CDR3 contains 15 residues. DNA of the CDR3: TGTGCCAGCAGTCCCCGGTGGGGGCTTGACTATGGCTACACCTTC. Translating gives CASSPRWGLDYGYTF.

This clonotype was seen a few times. The V call is TRBV5-4, the J call TRBJ2-5; 8 bases match TRBD2. The CDR3 runs to 15 residues. Germline V CDR1 and CDR2: SGHNT, YYREEE (reference sequence). With 2 bases clipped from V and 5 bases from J, the junction kept 8 bases outside the gene matches. CDR3 bases: TGTGCCAGCAGCTTCAAAGCGGGAGCCGGGGAGACCCAGTACTTC. Its translation: CASSFKAGAGETQYF.

This clonotype was seen only a few times. The V gene is TRBV2, the J gene TRBJ2-7; the D call may be TRBD1 or TRBD2 (5 bases each). This CDR3 has 15 residues. Deletions cut 0 bases from V and 6 bases from J, with 15 bases between. Per the germline V gene, CDR1 is SNHLY and CDR2 is FYNNEI. The CDR3 coding sequence is TGTGCCAGCAGTGAAGCCCTGGGACCCCTCGGCGAGCAGTACTTC. It encodes CASSEALGPLGEQYF.

In this sample, this clonotype turned up a few times. The chain recombines TRBV7-2 with TRBJ2-1; D is possibly TRBD1 (8 bases). Germline V CDR1 and CDR2: SGHTA, FQGNSA. The CDR3 spans 16 residues. V lost 1 base to trimming and J lost 5 bases, with 15 bases between them. The CDR3 loop reads CASSLVYRGRDNEQFF. Written as DNA, the CDR3 is TGTGCCAGCAGCTTAGTATACAGGGGGAGGGACAATGAGCAGTTCTTC.

J is TRBJ1-5 and V is TRBV27; perhaps TRBD1 as D (6 bases). V lost 7 bases and J lost 6, with 22 bases in between. The CDR3 loop spans 16 amino acids. CDR1 and CDR2 (germline): MNHEY, SMNVEV (reference sequence). The CDR3 region has the DNA TGTGCCAGCACCCCACGGGGGGGCAGATTCGTTCAGCCCCAGCATTTT. As protein: CASTPRGGRFVQPQHF.

The chain employs TRBV9 and TRBJ1-4, with 7 bases aligning to TRBD1. Trimming cost V 3 bases and J 6 bases; bases outside gene matches: 14. Germline V gives CDR1 SGDLS, CDR2 YYNGEE. The CDR3 is 17 residues long. The CDR3 DNA reads TGTGCCAGCAGCGCCCGGGACAGCAACTTCGGGGATGAAAAACTGTTTTTT. It specifies CASSARDSNFGDEKLFF.

This clonotype was found a few times. The rearrangement links TRBV6-5 to TRBJ2-7; D remains ambiguous. Trimming shortened V by 2 bases and J by 0 bases, and 8 bases separated the two germline ends. The CDR3 length is 14 residues. Germline assignment: CDR1 MNHEY and CDR2 SVGAGI. The CDR3 DNA sequence: TGTGCCAGCAGTTACGACCCGAACTCCTACGAGCAGTACTTC. Residues: CASSYDPNSYEQYF.

This clonotype was seen a few times. The CDR3 nucleotides read TGCGCCAGCAGCTTGGCGAGAGCGGGAGTCTACGAGCAGTACTTC. Its translation: CASSLARAGVYEQYF. The chain recombines TRBV5-1 with TRBJ2-7; 8 nucleotides align to TRBD2. CDR3 length: 15 residues. The germline V gene has CDR1 SGHRS and CDR2 YFSETQ. Trimming at V came to 0 bases and at J to 3 bases, leaving 5 bases not matched to a gene.

This clonotype showed up just a few times. The chain carries TRBV4-1 and TRBJ1-6, with 8 bases matching TRBD1. Trimming cost V 5 bases and J 10 bases; bases outside gene matches: 7. Germline values: CDR1 MGHRA, CDR2 YSYEKL. The CDR3 is 14 amino acids. Here the CDR3 reads CASSTGQGGSPLHF. In nucleotides, the CDR3 is TGCGCCAGCAGCACTGGACAGGGAGGATCACCCCTCCACTTT.

In this sample, this clonotype turned up once. V gene TRBV30 combines with J gene TRBJ2-2, with TRBD1 as a possible D gene (6 bases). The V gene's germline CDR1 is GTSNPN and CDR2 SVGIG (reference sequence). V dropped 0 bases and J dropped 2 bases, with 7 bases sitting between them. The CDR3 runs to 14 residues. CDR3 protein: CAWSVGANTGELFF. CDR3 coding DNA: TGTGCCTGGAGTGTGGGGGCCAACACCGGGGAGCTGTTTTTT.

This clonotype was recorded once. The chain recombines TRBV20-1 with TRBJ2-1; 10 positions match TRBD2. Germline CDR1 is DFQATT and CDR2 is SNEGSKA (reference sequence). The CDR3 loop spans 14 amino acids. With 4 bases clipped from V and 3 bases from J, the junction kept 3 bases outside the gene matches. The CDR3 DNA reads as TGCAGTGCTATCGGGACTAGCGACTACAATGAGCAGTTCTTC. It translates to CSAIGTSDYNEQFF.

The V and J genes are TRBV7-2 and TRBJ2-5; D call uncertain. The V and J ends lost 1 base and 5 bases respectively, with 11 bases between them. Germline V lookup: CDR1 SGHTA, CDR2 FQGNSA. This CDR3 is built from 14 residues. The CDR3 coding sequence is TGTGCCAGCAGCTTAGTTGACTTCCGCGAGACCCAGTACTTC. Protein: CASSLVDFRETQYF.

In its sample, this clonotype was seen many times. The gene calls are TRBV12-3 or TRBV12-4 and TRBJ1-2; D gene uncertain. With 3 bases removed from V and 5 bases from J, the gap between germline ends came to 10 bases. This CDR3 region has 13 residues. CDR3 sequence: CASSLGGPYGYTF. The CDR3 DNA sequence: TGTGCCAGCAGTTTGGGCGGTCCTTATGGCTACACCTTC.

CDR3 in DNA: TGCGCCAGCAGCGTATACGCGGATGGCGGGGTGAACACTGAAGCTTTCTTT. Its protein is CASSVYADGGVNTEAFF. The chain employs TRBV4-3 and TRBJ1-1, with no clear D. The CDR3 sequence is 17 residues long. Germline V lookup: CDR1 LGHNA, CDR2 YSLEER. Deletions cut 5 bases from V and 0 bases from J, with 19 bases between.

V usage is TRBV20-1 and J usage is TRBJ2-7; TRBD2 matches 12 bases. With V trimmed by 3 bases and J by 4 bases, 16 bases remained unmatched. This CDR3 spans 18 amino acids. CDR1 and CDR2 from the germline V gene are DFQATT and SNEGSKA (reference sequence). The CDR3 region is CSARGLTSGSLPWYEQYF. The CDR3 DNA follows: TGCAGTGCTAGGGGCTTGACTAGCGGGAGCCTTCCCTGGTACGAGCAGTACTTC.

This chain uses TRBV18 with TRBJ2-3, with TRBD2 matching over 10 bases. Germline V gene data show CDR1 as KGHSH and CDR2 as LQKENI. The junction had 5 bases not matched to a gene; V was cut back by 8 bases and J by 3 bases. This CDR3 comprises 14 residues. The CDR3 coding sequence is TGTGCCAGCACCCTAGCGGGGGAAACAGATACGCAGTATTTT. This sequence encodes CASTLAGETDTQYF.

V is TRBV28 and J is TRBJ2-1; D remains unclear. Between the trimmed V and J ends, which lost 6 bases and 6 bases, there was a span of 21 bases. The CDR3 runs to 16 residues. From germline, CDR1 is MDHEN and CDR2 SYDVKM. The CDR3 spells CASSPEGKGLINEQFF. The CDR3 nucleotides read TGTGCCAGCAGCCCCGAAGGGAAGGGTCTTATCAATGAGCAGTTCTTC.

This clonotype was seen a handful of times. The chain links TRBV28 to TRBJ2-1; 10 bases align to TRBD2. Trimming cost V 6 bases and J 4 bases; bases outside gene matches: 9. The CDR3 extends over 16 amino acids. Per germline, CDR1 MDHEN and CDR2 SYDVKM. CDR3 sequence reads: CASRLSGRRSYNEQFF. As DNA, the CDR3 is TGTGCCAGCAGACTTAGCGGGAGGAGGAGTTACAATGAGCAGTTCTTC.

A few counts support this clonotype. The rearrangement uses TRBV27 and TRBJ2-5, with 8 bases aligning to TRBD2. Looked up from germline, CDR1 is MNHEY and CDR2 is SMNVEV (reference sequence). CDR3 length: 14 amino acids. Unmatched junction bases numbered 4, after V lost 5 bases and J lost 2 bases. CDR3 sequence: CASSTRGGQETQYF. The CDR3 DNA follows: TGTGCCAGCAGTACTCGGGGGGGACAAGAGACCCAGTACTTC.

This clonotype was detected only a few times. This sequence joins TRBV12-3 or TRBV12-4 and TRBJ1-1; D is undetermined. The V end was cut by 0 bases, the J end by 1 base, with 18 bases between. The CDR3 totals 18 residues. The CDR3 region is CASSLARRLTLWNTEAFF. CDR3 nucleotide sequence: TGTGCCAGCAGTTTAGCGAGGCGATTAACGCTGTGGAACACTGAAGCTTTCTTT.